This TCR beta chain was captured by sequencing in a study of response to subunit inactivated influenza vaccine (dated by TCRdb to 2016 to 2019). Describing the broader study: Deep quantitative profiling of the T cell receptor repertoire was used in the study to follow responses to a trivalent subunit inactivated influenza vaccine. Broader findings and caveats from the paper: The authors suggested that each seasonal influenza vaccination may recruit only a limited number of new T cells.

The sample's time point label, decoded: around 42 days after influenza vaccine administration. Library prep was done by RT-PCR. Reads for this sample came from an Illumina HiSeq 2500. TCRdb reworked the public reads: Q25 trimming with fastp, MiXCR clone assembly, productive beta chains retained. Duplicate CDR3 protein sequences are folded into a single record with the most common DNA and genes. Here the sample has under 500,000 distinct CDR3 sequences; about 10% occur a single time. Roughly 12% of the sample belongs to the ten largest clones. In this sample, this clonotype turned up a few times. Its antigen is not yet known. Per-base quality was not reported, and no clone a single base away is much larger than it. The CDR3 sequence holds 14 residues, the cysteine and phenylalanine included. The sequence is cut down to CDR3 DNA, 42 bases in frame from base 1. From the germline V gene (reference sequence), CDR1 is DFQATT and CDR2 is SNEGSKA. V and J lose 6 bases and 1 base, and a span of 14 bases separates them.

The starting material was PBMCs from blood, obtained roughly 46 days after vaccination. The receptor comes from a man aged 45 to 65 who received an inactivated influenza vaccine. Donor details come from another sample of the same person, matched by shared clones. Recombination connected TRBV20-1 to TRBJ2-3; a weak D assignment points to TRBD2 (6 bases agree). The DNA sequence is TGCAGTGCCCCAAGGCGGGGAGGCACAGATACGCAGTATTTT. It specifies CSAPRRGGTDTQYF.